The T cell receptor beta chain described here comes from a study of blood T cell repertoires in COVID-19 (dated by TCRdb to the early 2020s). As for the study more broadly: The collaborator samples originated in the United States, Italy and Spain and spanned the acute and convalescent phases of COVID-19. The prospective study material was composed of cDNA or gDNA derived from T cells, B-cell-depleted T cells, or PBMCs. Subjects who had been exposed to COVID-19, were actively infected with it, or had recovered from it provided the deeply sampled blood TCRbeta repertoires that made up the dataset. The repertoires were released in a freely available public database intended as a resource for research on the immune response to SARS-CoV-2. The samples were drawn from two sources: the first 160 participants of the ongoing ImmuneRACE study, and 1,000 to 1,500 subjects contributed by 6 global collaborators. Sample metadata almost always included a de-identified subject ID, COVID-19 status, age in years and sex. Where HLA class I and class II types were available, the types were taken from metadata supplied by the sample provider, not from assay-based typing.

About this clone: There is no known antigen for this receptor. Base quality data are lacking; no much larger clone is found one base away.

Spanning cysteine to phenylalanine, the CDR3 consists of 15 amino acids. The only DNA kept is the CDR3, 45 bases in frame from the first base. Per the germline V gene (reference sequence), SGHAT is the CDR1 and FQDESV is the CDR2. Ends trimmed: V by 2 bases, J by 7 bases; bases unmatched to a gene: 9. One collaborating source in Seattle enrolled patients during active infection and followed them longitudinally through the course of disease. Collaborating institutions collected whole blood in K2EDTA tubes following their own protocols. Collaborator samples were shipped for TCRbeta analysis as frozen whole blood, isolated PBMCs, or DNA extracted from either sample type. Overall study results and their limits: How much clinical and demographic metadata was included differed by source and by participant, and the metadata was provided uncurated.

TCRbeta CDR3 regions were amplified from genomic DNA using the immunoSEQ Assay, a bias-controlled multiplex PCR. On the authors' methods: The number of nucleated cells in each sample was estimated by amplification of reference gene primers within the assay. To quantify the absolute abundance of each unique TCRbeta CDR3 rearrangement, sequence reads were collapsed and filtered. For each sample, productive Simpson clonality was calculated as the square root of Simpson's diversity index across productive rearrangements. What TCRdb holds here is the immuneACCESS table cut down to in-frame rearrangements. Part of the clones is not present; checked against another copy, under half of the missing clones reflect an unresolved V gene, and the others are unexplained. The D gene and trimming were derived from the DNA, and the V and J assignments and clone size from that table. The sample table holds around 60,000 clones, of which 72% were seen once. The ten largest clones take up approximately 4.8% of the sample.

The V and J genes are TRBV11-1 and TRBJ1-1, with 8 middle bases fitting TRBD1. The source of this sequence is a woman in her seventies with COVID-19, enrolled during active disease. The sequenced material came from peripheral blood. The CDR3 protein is CASSLRTGRRHEAFF. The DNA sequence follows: TGTGCCAGCAGCTTAAGGACAGGGCGTCGTCATGAAGCTTTCTTT.